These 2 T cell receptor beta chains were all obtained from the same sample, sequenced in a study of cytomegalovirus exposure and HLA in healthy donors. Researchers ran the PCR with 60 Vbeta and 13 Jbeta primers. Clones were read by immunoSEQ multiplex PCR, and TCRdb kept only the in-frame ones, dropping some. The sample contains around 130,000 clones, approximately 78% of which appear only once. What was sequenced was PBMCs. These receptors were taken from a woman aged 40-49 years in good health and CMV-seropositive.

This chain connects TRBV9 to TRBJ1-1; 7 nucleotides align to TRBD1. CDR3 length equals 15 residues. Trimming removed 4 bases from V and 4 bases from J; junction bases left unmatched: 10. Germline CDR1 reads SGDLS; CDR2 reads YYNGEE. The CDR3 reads CASSPPGGGLTEAFF. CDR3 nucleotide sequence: TGTGCCAGCAGCCCGCCGGGAGGGGGCCTCACTGAAGCTTTCTTT.

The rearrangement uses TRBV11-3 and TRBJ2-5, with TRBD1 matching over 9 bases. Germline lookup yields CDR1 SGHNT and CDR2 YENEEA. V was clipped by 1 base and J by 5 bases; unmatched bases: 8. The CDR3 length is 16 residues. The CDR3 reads CASSLGGTGMGETQYF. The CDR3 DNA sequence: TGTGCCAGCAGCTTAGGAGGGACAGGGATGGGGGAGACCCAGTACTTC.